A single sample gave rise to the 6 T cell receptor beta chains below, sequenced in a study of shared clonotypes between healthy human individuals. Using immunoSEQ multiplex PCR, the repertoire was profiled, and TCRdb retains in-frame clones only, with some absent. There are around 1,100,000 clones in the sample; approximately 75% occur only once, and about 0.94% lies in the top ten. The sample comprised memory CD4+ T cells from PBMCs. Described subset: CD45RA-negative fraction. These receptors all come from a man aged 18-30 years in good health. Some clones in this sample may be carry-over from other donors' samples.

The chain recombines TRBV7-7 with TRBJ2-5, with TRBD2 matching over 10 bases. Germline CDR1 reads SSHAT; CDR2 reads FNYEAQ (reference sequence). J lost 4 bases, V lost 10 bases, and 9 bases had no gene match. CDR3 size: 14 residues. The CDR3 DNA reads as TGTGCCACCACAGCGGGGGGGTTTGGAGAGACCCAGTACTTC. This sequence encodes CATTAGGFGETQYF.

CDR3 nucleotide sequence: TGTGCCAGTAATCGTGACGGGTCCCAAGAGACCCAGTACTTC. It codes for CASNRDGSQETQYF. The V call is TRBV19, the J call TRBJ2-5, with D hard to call. This CDR3 contains 14 residues. Trimming removed 7 bases from V and 1 base from J, with 13 bases in between. Germline assignment: CDR1 LNHDA and CDR2 SQIVND (reference sequence).

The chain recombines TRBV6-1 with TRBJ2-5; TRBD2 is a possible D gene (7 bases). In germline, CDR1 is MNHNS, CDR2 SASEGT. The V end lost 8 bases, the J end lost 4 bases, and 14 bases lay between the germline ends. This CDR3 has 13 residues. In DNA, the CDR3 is TGTGCCAGCCTCCGGAGGGGGGGAGAGACCCAGTACTTC. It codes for CASLRRGGETQYF.

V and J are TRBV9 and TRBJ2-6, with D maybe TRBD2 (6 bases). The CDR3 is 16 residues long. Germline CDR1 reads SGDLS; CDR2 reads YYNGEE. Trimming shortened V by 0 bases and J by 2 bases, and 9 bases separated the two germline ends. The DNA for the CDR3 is TGTGCCAGCAGCGTAGCTGGGGGGACTGGGGCCAACGTCCTGACTTTC. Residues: CASSVAGGTGANVLTF.

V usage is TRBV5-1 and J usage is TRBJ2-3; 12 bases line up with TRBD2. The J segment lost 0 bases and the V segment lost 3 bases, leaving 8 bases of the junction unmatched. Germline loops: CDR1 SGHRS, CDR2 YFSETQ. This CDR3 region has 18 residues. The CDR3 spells CASSWGAGTSGSTDTQYF. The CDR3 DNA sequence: TGCGCCAGCAGCTGGGGAGCTGGGACTAGCGGGAGCACAGATACGCAGTATTTT.

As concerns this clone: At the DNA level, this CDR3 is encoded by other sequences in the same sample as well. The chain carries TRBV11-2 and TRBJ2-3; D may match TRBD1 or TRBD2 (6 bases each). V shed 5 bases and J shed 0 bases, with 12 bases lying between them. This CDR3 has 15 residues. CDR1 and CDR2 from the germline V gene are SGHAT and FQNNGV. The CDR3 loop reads CASSRTGTSTDTQYF. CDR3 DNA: TGTGCCAGCAGCCGCACAGGGACTAGCACAGATACGCAGTATTTT. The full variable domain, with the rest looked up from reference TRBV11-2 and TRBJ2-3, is EAGVAQSPRYKIIEKRQSVAFWCNPISGHATLYWYQQILGQGPKLLIQFQNNGVVDDSQLPKDRFSAERLKGVDSTLKIQPAKLEDSAVYLCASSRTGTSTDTQYFGPGTRLTVL.